What follows is one T cell receptor beta chain and its context. No cognate antigen has been identified for it. No much larger clonotype is one base removed from it; base qualities were not supplied. The sample originates from a study of shared T cell receptors in the human thymus (dated by TCRdb to about 2021). Study-level background: The study examined how self-reactive, shared T-cell receptor alpha chains are generated in the human thymus.

The cysteine opens and the phenylalanine closes a CDR3 of 15 amino acids. The only DNA kept is the CDR3, 45 bases in frame from the first base. Looking up the germline V gene yields CDR1 SNHLY and CDR2 FYNNEI. Relative to germline, V is missing 2 bases and J is missing 1 base, with 2 bases of the junction outside any gene match. Library preparation was by the immunoSEQ multiplex PCR assay. TCRdb re-hosts the immuneACCESS table, in-frame sequences only. Its copies lack some clones; in the studies checked, an unresolved V gene accounts for under half of them, and the cause for the rest is not known. In this sample the table shows roughly 660,000 clones, approximately 87% of which occur a single time. Together, the top ten hold around 0.0099% of the sample. These same data were also listed under a study on human thymus T cells. The second source states: The donors were immunologically healthy infants in Finland who had open corrective cardiac surgery for congenital heart defects. The thymus tissue came from surgical resects taken out during corrective cardiac surgery. Usage of V and J gene segments appeared to be biased in both the thymic and the peripheral blood repertoires. The related research found that thymic TCR repertoires overlapped highly between unrelated individuals. The study described the TCR alpha and beta repertoires in roughly 8 infant thymus samples and a few matching peripheral blood samples. Donor ages ranging from about 7 to 250 days were recorded, and a handful of male and a couple of female infants were included in the cohort. Thymocytes were mechanically released from the tissue and were stored as pellets of about 8.5-31 million cells at -70 degrees C. A QIAsymphony instrument was used to extract genomic DNA from the frozen cell pellets. Using the immunoSEQ multiplex PCR assay, the TCRB and TCRAD loci were amplified from a standardized quantity of quality-controlled genomic DNA. The amplicons covered the V(D)J region and were long enough to include the CDR3 and to identify the V and J genes. The commercial immunoSEQ service was used to sequence amplicons on an Illumina platform. Corrections for primer bias and sequencing errors followed previously described methods, while TCRAD and TCRB definitions were based on the IMGT database. Analysis of the repertoires was done with immunoSEQ Analyzer 3.0 and VDJTools and included basic statistics, V/J segment usage, diversity estimates, rarefaction and pairwise overlap. Chao1, ChaoE, Efron-Thisted, Shannon and inverse Simpson indices were used to estimate diversity, which was also estimated on datasets down-sampled to the smallest sample. For repertoire overlap, CDR3 nucleotide sequence, V gene and J gene had to match strictly, and clustering was done by Jaccard-based multidimensional scaling. Thymus samples yielded on average approximately 860,000 unique TCRB clonotypes, compared with roughly 80,000 from blood samples.

The receptor chain draws on TRBV2 and TRBJ2-3; 8 junctional bases match TRBD2. Sequenced: thymocytes. The clonotype was recovered from a boy in the first two years of life with a congenital heart defect. Donor details come from another sample of the same person, matched by shared clones. The sequenced DNA is TGTGCCAGCAGTGAATGGCGGGAGGGCACAGATACGCAGTATTTT. This sequence encodes CASSEWREGTDTQYF.